This is a list of T cell receptor beta chains from one sample in a study of OX40 agonist ivuxolimab in advanced cancers. The method was immunoSEQ multiplex PCR; TCRdb's version includes in-frame clones alone and lacks a portion of them. The top ten clones hold about 0.7% of a sample with 100,000 or so clones, under 95% of them seen once. The sequenced sample was CD4+ or CD8+ T cells sorted from blood, obtained in a trial of the OX40 agonist ivuxolimab. The receptors come from an adult with an advanced solid tumor such as melanoma, head and neck, liver or kidney cancer. Each CDR3 is given with its conserved first and last residue. D genes are given only for firm matches. The size entry is marked missing in some rows and otherwise reads once, few, many or a size class.

>TRBV10-1|TRBJ1-4|once|TRBD1
CASRGGQGDSNEKLFF
TGCGCCAGCAGGGGGGGACAGGGGGACAGTAATGAAAAACTGTTTTTT
>TRBV28|TRBJ1-5|NA|NA
CASSPGEYSNQPQHF
TGTGCCAGCAGTCCCGGAGAGTATAGCAATCAGCCCCAGCATTTT
>TRBV28|TRBJ1-1|NA|NA
CASSLAREGFF
TGTGCCAGCAGTCTAGCCAGGGAGGGTTTCTTT
>TRBV7-2|TRBJ2-7|NA|TRBD1
CASSLQSGQAFYEQYF
TGTGCCAGCAGCTTGCAATCTGGACAGGCCTTCTACGAGCAGTACTTC
>TRBV6-5|TRBJ1-2|once|NA
CASSRTATNYGYTF
TGTGCCAGCAGTCGTACAGCAACTAACTATGGCTACACCTTC
>TRBV5-1|TRBJ2-7|NA|TRBD1
CASSSTVGQGAVEQYF
TGCGCCAGCAGCTCAACCGTAGGACAGGGGGCGGTCGAGCAGTACTTC
>TRBV19|TRBJ2-5|NA|NA
CASSIDLDQGIGETQYF
TGTGCCAGTAGTATAGATCTGGACCAGGGGATAGGAGAGACCCAGTACTTC
>TRBV5-1|TRBJ2-3|NA|NA
CASSSQGQTDTQYF
TGCGCCAGCAGCTCTCAGGGTCAGACAGATACGCAGTATTTT
>TRBV30|TRBJ1-1|NA|NA
CAWSVQSVGTEAFF
TGTGCCTGGAGTGTACAGTCAGTGGGTACTGAAGCTTTCTTT
>TRBV5-5|TRBJ2-2|NA|NA
CASSLGPGSGELFF
TGTGCCAGCAGCTTGGGCCCCGGGTCCGGGGAGCTGTTTTTT
>TRBV5-1|TRBJ2-5|NA|NA
CASSAIQGGLLETQYF
TGCGCCAGCAGCGCAATTCAGGGGGGTCTTTTGGAGACCCAGTACTTC
>TRBV28|TRBJ2-7|NA|NA
CASSRPFSPGGQYF
TGTGCCAGCAGCCGCCCTTTTTCCCCAGGTGGGCAGTACTTC
>TRBV5-5|TRBJ2-5|few|TRBD2
CASSSYGLAGGPAETQYF
TGTGCCAGCAGCTCATACGGACTAGCGGGAGGGCCGGCAGAGACCCAGTACTTC
>TRBV2|TRBJ2-2|NA|NA
CASTLGVTGELFF
TGTGCCAGCACCCTAGGCGTCACCGGGGAGCTGTTTTTT
>TRBV28|TRBJ2-6|NA|NA
CASSYRPSGANVLTF
TGTGCCAGCAGTTACAGGCCCTCTGGGGCCAACGTCCTGACTTTC
>TRBV9|TRBJ2-1|NA|TRBD1
CASSPTGVEQFF
TGTGCCAGCAGCCCGACAGGGGTTGAGCAGTTCTTC
>TRBV6-1|TRBJ2-7|NA|NA
CASSDPPVYEQYF
TGTGCCAGCAGTGACCCCCCCGTTTACGAGCAGTACTTC
>TRBV7-9|TRBJ2-3|NA|TRBD1
CASSFRQGVDTQYF
TGTGCCAGCAGCTTTCGCCAGGGGGTAGATACGCAGTATTTT
>TRBV2|TRBJ2-1|NA|NA
CASSDVLPGDNEQFF
TGTGCCAGCAGTGACGTATTACCGGGGGACAATGAGCAGTTCTTC
>TRBV28|TRBJ2-7|NA|NA
CASRLNRYEQYF
TGTGCCAGCAGGCTCAACCGCTACGAGCAGTACTTC
>TRBV5-4|TRBJ2-1|NA|TRBD2
CASRSREKYNEQFF
TGTGCCAGCAGATCGCGGGAGAAGTACAATGAGCAGTTCTTC
>TRBV28|TRBJ2-7|NA|NA
CASSLQPEPYEQYF
TGTGCCAGCAGTTTACAGCCTGAACCCTACGAGCAGTACTTC
>TRBV27|TRBJ1-1|few|NA
CASSLYWQGNTEAFF
TGTGCCAGCAGTTTATACTGGCAGGGGAACACTGAAGCTTTCTTT
>TRBV18|TRBJ2-4|NA|TRBD2
CASSPQGGDIQYF
TGTGCCAGCTCACCTCAGGGAGGGGACATTCAGTACTTC
>TRBV28|TRBJ2-5|NA|NA
CASREAGTGETQYF
TGTGCCAGCAGGGAGGCAGGGACGGGAGAGACCCAGTACTTC
>TRBV7-2|TRBJ1-4|NA|TRBD1
CASRINPGQRNEKLFF
TGTGCCAGCAGAATCAATCCGGGACAGAGGAATGAAAAACTGTTTTTT
>TRBV29-1|TRBJ1-6|NA|NA
CSVRTEYNSPLHF
TGCAGCGTTCGGACAGAATATAATTCACCCCTCCACTTT
>TRBV7-9|TRBJ1-1|NA|TRBD1
CASSFPGQTIGTEAFF
TGTGCCAGCAGTTTCCCGGGACAGACCATAGGGACTGAAGCTTTCTTT
>TRBV19|TRBJ2-3|NA|NA
CASSIYPDTQYF
TGTGCCAGTAGTATTTACCCGGATACGCAGTATTTT
>TRBV7-3|TRBJ2-2|NA|NA
CASSFSSAGNTGELFF
TGTGCCAGCAGCTTCTCTTCCGCCGGGAACACCGGGGAGCTGTTTTTT
>TRBV12-5|TRBJ2-3|NA|NA
CASADGRTNTDTQYF
TGTGCTAGTGCCGACGGGCGAACTAACACAGATACGCAGTATTTT
>TRBV5-1|TRBJ2-5|once|NA
CASSLVGNGETQYF
TGCGCCAGCAGCTTGGTCGGAAATGGAGAGACCCAGTACTTC
>TRBV6-4|TRBJ2-2|NA|NA
CASSGEANTGELFF
TGTGCCAGCAGTGGGGAGGCGAACACCGGGGAGCTGTTTTTT
>TRBV5-1|TRBJ1-2|NA|TRBD1
CASSLAPTGMYGYTF
TGCGCCAGCAGCTTGGCCCCGACAGGGATGTATGGCTACACCTTC
>TRBV27|TRBJ2-2|NA|NA
CASSPSLSISGELFF
TGTGCCAGCAGTCCGAGCCTGAGTATAAGCGGGGAGCTGTTTTTT
>TRBV7-8|TRBJ1-4|NA|NA
CASSLLPAVALFF
TGTGCCAGCAGCTTATTACCGGCCGTAGCGCTGTTTTTT
>TRBV5-1|TRBJ1-2|NA|NA
CASRRDNTNYGYTF
TGCGCCAGCAGGAGGGACAATACTAACTATGGCTACACCTTC
>TRBV7-8|TRBJ2-5|NA|TRBD1
CASSLTGGETQYF
TGTGCCAGCAGCTTAACAGGGGGGGAGACCCAGTACTTC
>TRBV12-5|TRBJ2-5|NA|NA
CASGDHQETQYF
TGTGCTAGTGGGGACCACCAAGAGACCCAGTACTTC
>TRBV10-3|TRBJ2-7|NA|NA
CAIRRDRLSYEQYF
TGTGCCATCAGAAGGGACCGCCTCTCCTACGAGCAGTACTTC
>TRBV19|TRBJ1-5|NA|NA
CASSTTGFGNQPQHF
TGTGCCAGTAGCACTACAGGGTTTGGCAATCAGCCCCAGCATTTT
>TRBV7-7|TRBJ2-4|NA|TRBD1
CASSPGTGNIQYF
TGTGCCAGCAGCCCGGGGACAGGAAACATTCAGTACTTC
>TRBV7-8|TRBJ2-3|NA|TRBD1
CASRDRADTQYF
TGTGCCAGCAGGGACAGGGCCGATACGCAGTATTTT
>TRBV11-2|TRBJ2-1|NA|TRBD1
CASSFRQGRSGNEQFF
TGTGCCAGCAGCTTCCGACAGGGTCGATCGGGCAATGAGCAGTTCTTC
>TRBV9|TRBJ1-3|NA|NA
CASSVESGNTIYF
TGTGCCAGCAGCGTAGAATCGGGAAACACCATATATTTT
>TRBV6-6|TRBJ2-1|NA|NA
CASSYLGAGEQFF
TGTGCCAGCAGTTACCTGGGGGCAGGTGAGCAGTTCTTC
>TRBV18|TRBJ1-1|NA|NA
CASSLLVGSGTEAFF
TGTGCCAGCTCACTGCTCGTAGGTTCGGGAACTGAAGCTTTCTTT
>TRBV11-3|TRBJ2-1|NA|TRBD2
CASSSGTSGKLDEQFF
TGTGCCAGCAGCTCTGGGACTAGCGGGAAACTCGATGAGCAGTTCTTC
>TRBV5-1|TRBJ1-4|NA|TRBD1
CASSSGQGIGDEKLFF
TGCGCCAGCAGCTCCGGACAGGGAATAGGTGATGAAAAACTGTTTTTT
>TRBV11-2|TRBJ1-2|once|TRBD1
CASRTGVDYGYTF
TGTGCCAGCCGTACAGGGGTGGACTATGGCTACACCTTC
>TRBV9|TRBJ2-6|NA|TRBD1
CASSADRTRSHSGANVLTF
TGTGCCAGCAGCGCGGACAGGACGAGGTCACACTCTGGGGCCAACGTCCTGACTTTC
>TRBV10-1|TRBJ2-1|NA|NA
CASSFRTDNEQFF
TGCGCCAGCAGCTTTCGGACGGACAATGAGCAGTTCTTC
>TRBV6-6|TRBJ2-7|NA|TRBD1
CASRGLTGTPYEQYF
TGTGCCAGCAGGGGGTTGACAGGGACCCCCTACGAGCAGTACTTC
>TRBV7-2|TRBJ2-2|once|NA
CASNQGSPGELFF
TGTGCCAGCAACCAGGGGTCCCCCGGGGAGCTGTTTTTT
>TRBV27|TRBJ1-1|NA|NA
CASSLTGAGDTEAFF
TGTGCCAGCAGTTTAACGGGGGCGGGGGACACTGAAGCTTTCTTT